Following are 24 T cell receptor beta chains from one sample sequenced in a study of blood T cell repertoires in COVID-19. Libraries were prepared by immunoSEQ multiplex PCR; TCRdb keeps only in-frame clonotypes and omits some of them. The data show 150,000 to 180,000 clones, 83% seen once. What was sequenced was peripheral blood. The receptors shown here come from an older woman with COVID-19, enrolled during active disease.

The rearrangement joins TRBV10-1 to TRBJ1-3; a weak D match, TRBD1 (6 bases). Trimming stripped 4 bases from V and 2 bases from J, with 24 bases between. There are 19 residues in the CDR3. Germline CDR1 reads WNHNN; CDR2 reads SYGVQD (reference sequence). This CDR3 reads CASSGTEFSFKSAGNTIYF. In DNA, the CDR3 is TGCGCCAGCAGTGGGACAGAGTTCTCTTTTAAAAGTGCTGGAAACACCATATATTTT.

The V and J genes are TRBV7-2 and TRBJ1-2; D call uncertain. The CDR3 sequence is 14 residues long. CDR1 and CDR2 (germline): SGHTA, FQGNSA. The ends were cut back, 5 bases at V and 8 bases at J, with 18 bases in the middle. CDR3 sequence reads: CASSPTSSGLGYTF. For the CDR3, the DNA is TGTGCCAGCAGCCCAACCAGCAGTGGGCTCGGCTACACCTTC.

V and J are TRBV30 and TRBJ1-2; possibly TRBD1 for D (5 bases). The CDR3 consists of 14 residues. From germline, CDR1 is GTSNPN and CDR2 SVGIG (reference sequence). The ends were cut back, 1 base at V and 3 bases at J, with 12 bases in the middle. CDR3 protein: CAWSASIRDYGYTF. CDR3 bases: TGTGCCTGGAGTGCATCGATCAGGGACTATGGCTACACCTTC.

The V and J genes are TRBV29-1 and TRBJ1-2, with D unclear. V shed 4 bases and J shed 5 bases, with 8 bases lying between them. Germline lookup yields CDR1 SQVTM and CDR2 ANQGSEA. This CDR3 region has 11 residues. This CDR3 reads CSVGRAYGYTF. The CDR3 coding sequence is TGCAGCGTTGGGAGGGCGTATGGCTACACCTTC.

This chain links TRBV14 with TRBJ2-5; D gene unclear. Germline loops: CDR1 SGHDN, CDR2 FVKESK. The CDR3 length is 12 residues. Deletions cut 4 bases from V and 0 bases from J, with 3 bases between. The CDR3 region has the DNA TGTGCCAGCAGCCTAAACCAAGAGACCCAGTACTTC. Amino acid sequence: CASSLNQETQYF.

The chain has TRBV6-2 or TRBV6-3 and TRBJ2-7, with 11 bases aligning to TRBD2. The length of the CDR3 is 15 residues. The germline gives CDR1 MNHEY, CDR2 SVGEGT. Trimming took 3 bases from V and 6 from J; bases not matched to a gene: 7. The CDR3 coding sequence is TGTGCCAGCAGTTATCGCCTGGGACTAGCGGTCGAGCAGTACTTC. Its translation is CASSYRLGLAVEQYF.

This sequence joins TRBV7-9 and TRBJ2-3; no firm D call. The V gene lost 4 bases and the J gene lost 0 bases, with 14 bases spanning the gap. The length of the CDR3 is 16 residues. CDR1 SEHNR and CDR2 FQNEAQ come from the germline V gene (reference sequence). CDR3 sequence: CASSSPQTDSTDTQYF. The CDR3 DNA reads TGTGCCAGCAGCTCACCCCAAACAGATAGCACAGATACGCAGTATTTT. Complete variable domain (other parts from reference TRBV7-9 and TRBJ2-3): DTGVSQNPRHKITKRGQNVTFRCDPISEHNRLYWYRQTLGQGPEFLTYFQNEAQLEKSRLLSDRFSAERPKGSFSTLEIQRTEQGDSAMYLCASSSPQTDSTDTQYFGPGTRLTVL.

The chain links TRBV20-1 to TRBJ1-2, with TRBD1 as a possible D gene (5 bases). Germline CDR1 is DFQATT and CDR2 is SNEGSKA (reference sequence). V was shortened by 3 bases and J by 6 bases, with 8 bases between the two germline ends. There are 11 residues in the CDR3. The CDR3 DNA sequence: TGCAGTGCTAGGGCAGGGAATGGCTACACCTTC. As protein: CSARAGNGYTF.

V is TRBV19 and J is TRBJ2-2, with a possible D match to TRBD2 (6 bases). CDR3 size: 14 residues. Germline V CDR1 and CDR2: LNHDA, SQIVND (reference sequence). V lost 7 bases and J lost 5, with 14 bases in between. CDR3 residues: CASKEGTWTGELFF. Here the CDR3 DNA reads TGTGCCAGTAAGGAGGGTACGTGGACCGGGGAGCTGTTTTTT.

The genes are TRBV4-2 and TRBJ1-6; 7 nucleotides match TRBD1. Losses at the gene ends were 3 bases for V and 7 bases for J; bases not matched to a gene: 12. CDR3 length: 17 residues. The germline CDR1 and CDR2 sequences are LGHNA and YNFKEQ. CDR3 in DNA: TGTGCCAGCAGCCATGGACAGGCCAATGGAGTGAATTCACCCCTCCACTTT. It encodes CASSHGQANGVNSPLHF.

The chain joins TRBV29-1 to TRBJ1-1, with D perhaps TRBD1 (6 bases). This CDR3 region has 12 residues. Germline V gene lookup returns CDR1 SQVTM and CDR2 ANQGSEA. V was shortened by 5 bases and J by 6 bases, with 13 bases between the two germline ends. The CDR3 nucleotides are TGCAGCGTTTCTACAGGGATATCTGAAGCTTTCTTT. It yields the protein CSVSTGISEAFF.

This clone was recorded only once. The rearrangement links TRBV3-1 (or the pseudogene TRBV3-2) to TRBJ2-7, with TRBD2 matching over 10 bases. The germline CDR1 and CDR2 sequences are LGHDT and YNNKEL (reference sequence). The CDR3 loop spans 15 amino acids. The V segment lost 4 bases and the J segment 7 bases; nucleotides outside the gene matches: 10. This chain's CDR3 is CASSLSSGGSKEQYV. The CDR3 nucleotides read TGTGCCAGCAGCCTTTCTAGCGGGGGTTCCAAGGAGCAGTACGTC.

V and J are TRBV5-1 and TRBJ1-4; weak D call: TRBD1 (5 bases). CDR1 is SGHRS, CDR2 YFSETQ, per germline. This CDR3 contains 15 residues. Trimming stripped 4 bases from V and 3 bases from J, with 13 bases between. The CDR3 DNA is TGCGCCAGCAGCCCTGGACAACCCCCTAATGAAAAACTGTTTTTT. This sequence encodes CASSPGQPPNEKLFF.

The rearrangement uses TRBV7-3 and TRBJ2-5, with 9 bases aligning to TRBD1. The germline gives CDR1 SGHTA, CDR2 FQGTGA. The trim removed 4 bases at V and 9 bases at J, leaving 18 bases unmatched. The CDR3 extends over 17 amino acids. The CDR3 DNA sequence: TGTGCCAGCAGCTCGCCGGGACAGGGTCTAAAATTTTGGTCCCAGTACTTC. Translation: CASSSPGQGLKFWSQYF.

This clone was observed once. The J gene is TRBJ1-4, the V gene TRBV18; 12 positions agree with TRBD1. V was clipped by 4 bases and J by 6 bases; unmatched bases: 3. Germline V gives CDR1 KGHSH, CDR2 LQKENI. The CDR3 totals 15 residues. CDR3 sequence: CASSRDRGRDEKLFF. CDR3 DNA sequence: TGTGCCAGCTCACGGGACAGGGGGCGAGATGAAAAACTGTTTTTT.

The chain couples TRBV7-6 to TRBJ1-3; possibly TRBD1 for D (5 bases). Germline CDR1 and CDR2: SGHVS and FNYEAQ. There are 17 residues in the CDR3. Trimming pared 4 bases from V and 2 bases from J, leaving 18 bases between. DNA of the CDR3: TGTGCCAGCAGCTCCGCTGGGGCCACGACAGCTGGAAACACCATATATTTT. This gives the protein CASSSAGATTAGNTIYF.

The V call is TRBV6-2 or TRBV6-3, the J call TRBJ1-2, with 7 positions matching TRBD1. CDR3 size: 14 residues. Germline V gene data show CDR1 as MNHEY and CDR2 as SVGEGT. The V gene end was trimmed by 6 bases and the J gene end by 8 bases; junction bases not matched to a gene: 12. The CDR3 reads CASSLGQRRVGYTF. DNA of the CDR3: TGTGCCAGCAGCCTGGGACAGCGCCGAGTCGGCTACACCTTC.

The table lists this clone with a count of one. This chain connects TRBV27 to TRBJ1-3; TRBD1 matches at 7 bases. Germline V gene lookup returns CDR1 MNHEY and CDR2 SMNVEV (reference sequence). J was trimmed by 2 bases and V by 6 bases; bases with no gene match: 4. The CDR3 runs 14 residues. CDR3 in DNA: TGTGCCAGCAGGGCCGGGACAGCTGGAAACACCATATATTTT. Its translation: CASRAGTAGNTIYF.

This sequence joins TRBV7-9 and TRBJ2-3; tentative D call: TRBD2 (6 bases). CDR1 is SEHNR and CDR2 is FQNEAQ in the germline V gene (reference sequence). The germline V and J ends were trimmed by 6 bases and 0 bases, with 10 bases remaining between them. The CDR3 sequence is 14 residues long. As DNA, the CDR3 is TGTGCCAGCAGAAGAAGCGGGAGCACAGATACGCAGTATTTT. Amino acid sequence: CASRRSGSTDTQYF. The whole variable domain, remainder taken from reference TRBV7-9 and TRBJ2-3, is DTGVSQNPRHKITKRGQNVTFRCDPISEHNRLYWYRQTLGQGPEFLTYFQNEAQLEKSRLLSDRFSAERPKGSFSTLEIQRTEQGDSAMYLCASRRSGSTDTQYFGPGTRLTVL.

This chain uses TRBV5-1 with TRBJ1-4; D not certain. The CDR3 totals 15 residues. Germline V gene data show CDR1 as SGHRS and CDR2 as YFSETQ. V was shortened by 0 bases and J by 4 bases, with 10 bases between the two germline ends. DNA of the CDR3: TGCGCCAGCAGCTTGGGGAGTGGGTATAATGAAAAACTGTTTTTT. Its protein is CASSLGSGYNEKLFF.

The rearrangement uses TRBV7-8 and TRBJ2-7; tentative D call: TRBD2 (6 bases). Trimming took off 1 base at V and 5 bases at J, with 12 bases between the two ends. This CDR3 is built from 14 residues. From germline, CDR1 is SGHVS and CDR2 FQNEAQ. Here the CDR3 DNA reads TGTGCCAGCAGCTTAGACGGGAGTCGAGACGAGCAGTACTTC. This translates into CASSLDGSRDEQYF.

This chain uses TRBV11-2 with TRBJ1-2, with TRBD1 matching over 7 bases. The CDR3 spans 14 residues. CDR1 is SGHAT, CDR2 FQNNGV, per germline. V was clipped by 5 bases and J by 4 bases; unmatched bases: 7. The CDR3 is CASSEPGQLYGYTF. The CDR3 region has the DNA TGTGCCAGCAGCGAACCGGGACAGCTCTATGGCTACACCTTC. The full variable domain, in which reference TRBV11-2 and TRBJ1-2 provide the parts outside the CDR3, is EAGVAQSPRYKIIEKRQSVAFWCNPISGHATLYWYQQILGQGPKLLIQFQNNGVVDDSQLPKDRFSAERLKGVDSTLKIQPAKLEDSAVYLCASSEPGQLYGYTFGSGTRLTVV.

The rearrangement uses TRBV24-1 and TRBJ1-4; D possibly corresponds to TRBD1 (5 bases). Germline CDR1 KGHDR, CDR2 SFDVKD. V was trimmed by 8 bases and J by 4 bases, leaving 22 bases between them. The CDR3 runs 17 residues. The CDR3 DNA reads as TGTGCCACCACGTATGGCTTAAAGGGGTGGTTTAATGAAAAACTGTTTTTT. It codes for CATTYGLKGWFNEKLFF.

V and J are TRBV14 and TRBJ1-4; no clear D gene. V lost 4 bases and J lost 7, with 16 bases in between. Germline V gene data show CDR1 as SGHDN and CDR2 as FVKESK. This CDR3 has 15 amino acids. The chain's CDR3 is CASSPPRTRSEKLFF. The CDR3 nucleotides read TGTGCCAGCAGCCCGCCAAGGACTAGGAGTGAAAAACTGTTTTTT.